A single sample is the source of the 19 T cell receptor beta chains below, sequenced in a study of cytomegalovirus exposure and HLA in healthy donors. This PCR relied on a set of 60 Vbeta primers and 13 Jbeta primers. Libraries were prepared by immunoSEQ multiplex PCR; TCRdb keeps only in-frame clonotypes and omits some of them. The table gives some 82,000 clones; the top ten clones make up around 1.1% of it. Sequenced input: PBMCs. Receptors were obtained from a woman aged 25 to 39 in good health and CMV-seronegative.

The V and J genes are TRBV29-1 and TRBJ2-1; weak D call: TRBD2 (5 bases). The length of the CDR3 is 12 residues. Germline V lookup: CDR1 SQVTM, CDR2 ANQGSEA. The germline V and J ends were trimmed by 6 bases and 8 bases, with 14 bases remaining between them. CDR3 sequence (DNA): TGCAGCGTGACCGTGAGGGCAGATGAGCAGTTCTTC. Its translation: CSVTVRADEQFF.

This sequence joins TRBV7-8 and TRBJ2-3; 10 bases line up with TRBD2. This CDR3 has 16 residues. CDR1 and CDR2 from the germline V gene are SGHVS and FQNEAQ. After removal of 6 bases from V and 2 bases from J, the junction contained 8 bases not matched to a gene. The CDR3 DNA sequence: TGTGCCAGCAGTTTCCTAGCGGGGGCAAACACAGATACGCAGTATTTT. This gives the protein CASSFLAGANTDTQYF.

This chain connects TRBV18 to TRBJ1-4; TRBD1 matches 8 bases. The V gene's germline CDR1 is KGHSH and CDR2 LQKENI. This CDR3 is built from 13 residues. Trimming removed 6 bases from V and 8 bases from J; junction bases left unmatched: 5. CDR3 bases: TGTGCCAGCTCGGGGACAGGTTCCGAAAAACTGTTTTTT. Translation gives CASSGTGSEKLFF.

This chain joins TRBV27 and TRBJ2-1, with a possible D match to TRBD2 (6 bases). CDR3 size: 17 residues. With 7 bases removed from V and 2 bases from J, the gap between germline ends came to 21 bases. Germline V lookup: CDR1 MNHEY, CDR2 SMNVEV (reference sequence). The CDR3 spells CASNSGPGLGPYNEQFF. CDR3 DNA: TGTGCCAGCAACTCCGGTCCGGGACTGGGCCCCTACAATGAGCAGTTCTTC.

About this clone: An end of the junction differs from the germline gene, which may be a read error. Here the CDR3 reads CASRGTKRNTEDFF. DNA of the CDR3: TGTGCCAGCAGGGGCACAAAACGGAACACTGAAGATTTCTTT. This sequence joins TRBV6-1 and TRBJ1-1; D call uncertain. The CDR3 consists of 14 residues. Germline lookup yields CDR1 MNHNS and CDR2 SASEGT.

The chain links TRBV5-1 to TRBJ1-6, with 8 bases identical to TRBD1. CDR1 SGHRS and CDR2 YFSETQ come from the germline V gene. The CDR3 loop spans 14 amino acids. Unmatched junction bases numbered 3, after V lost 5 bases and J lost 5 bases. The CDR3 bases are TGCGCCAGCAGGGCGACAGGGGATAATTCACCCCTCCACTTT. Translated: CASRATGDNSPLHF.

This chain links TRBV27 with TRBJ1-5, with 9 bases that match TRBD1. Germline V gene lookup returns CDR1 MNHEY and CDR2 SMNVEV (reference sequence). This CDR3 contains 14 residues. The V and J ends lost 6 bases and 4 bases, in that order; junction bases with no gene match: 4. The CDR3 coding sequence is TGTGCCAGCAGATCGGGACAGGGAAATCAGCCCCAGCATTTT. This encodes CASRSGQGNQPQHF.

The gene calls are TRBV11-3 and TRBJ2-7; D gene uncertain. Germline V gene data show CDR1 as SGHNT and CDR2 as YENEEA. V lost 0 bases, J lost 2 bases, and 5 bases lay in between. There are 13 residues in the CDR3. This chain's CDR3 is CASSLDVTYEQYF. The CDR3 DNA follows: TGTGCCAGCAGCTTAGACGTAACCTACGAGCAGTACTTC.

The rearrangement joins TRBV30 to TRBJ1-4, with D possibly matching TRBD1 (5 bases). The CDR3 contains 13 residues. V was pared by 2 bases and J by 3 bases, with 7 bases between. Per the germline V gene, CDR1 is GTSNPN and CDR2 is SVGIG (reference sequence). CDR3 in amino acids: CAWSRDSNEKLFF. In DNA, the CDR3 is TGTGCCTGGAGTAGGGACTCTAATGAAAAACTGTTTTTT.

The V call is TRBV5-6, the J call TRBJ2-7; 8 positions agree with TRBD2. CDR1 and CDR2 (germline): SGHDT, YYEEEE. Trimming took 0 bases from V and 7 from J; bases not matched to a gene: 0. The CDR3 totals 12 residues. The CDR3 sequence is CASSLAGGEQYF. CDR3 bases: TGTGCCAGCAGCTTGGCGGGGGGGGAGCAGTACTTC.

The chain carries TRBV30 and TRBJ2-7, with D possibly being TRBD2 (5 bases). In germline, CDR1 is GTSNPN, CDR2 SVGIG (reference sequence). The CDR3 extends over 14 amino acids. V shed 2 bases and J shed 4 bases, with 15 bases lying between them. For the CDR3, the DNA is TGTGCCTGGAGTCTCCCGGGGTCTCAGTACGAGCAGTACTTC. This encodes CAWSLPGSQYEQYF.

This CDR3 is CATSRGETAGYTF. CDR3 sequence (DNA): TGTGCCACCAGCAGAGGCGAGACAGCTGGCTACACCTTC. The V and J genes are TRBV15 and TRBJ1-2, with a weak D call TRBD1 (5 bases). The CDR3 consists of 13 residues. Germline values: CDR1 LNHNV, CDR2 YYDKDF (reference sequence). Trimming pared 1 base from V and 7 bases from J, leaving 10 bases between.

The chain joins TRBV5-6 to TRBJ1-2; TRBD1 aligns across 9 bases. The CDR3 sequence is 16 residues long. Germline assignment: CDR1 SGHDT and CDR2 YYEEEE. Trimming cost V 1 base and J 8 bases; bases outside gene matches: 12. The CDR3 sequence: CASSLPGTGQVSGYTF. The CDR3 nucleotides read TGTGCCAGCAGCTTGCCGGGGACAGGGCAGGTCTCGGGCTACACCTTC.

This rearrangement joins TRBV29-1 to TRBJ2-7; D unclear. The V gene lost 4 bases and the J gene lost 6 bases, with 13 bases spanning the gap. The germline V gene has CDR1 SQVTM and CDR2 ANQGSEA. The CDR3 runs 12 residues. Here the CDR3 DNA reads TGCAGCGTTGGCACGGATCGGAGCGAGCAGTACTTC. Translation gives CSVGTDRSEQYF.

The chain has TRBV9 and TRBJ2-1, with D tentatively TRBD1 (7 bases). V gave up 0 bases and J gave up 0 bases, with 19 bases separating them. CDR1 and CDR2 from the germline V gene are SGDLS and YYNGEE. The CDR3 totals 19 residues. The CDR3 DNA reads as TGTGCCAGCAGCGTAGCCATAGGGGGCGGGAAAGGCTCCTACAATGAGCAGTTCTTC. It encodes CASSVAIGGGKGSYNEQFF.

The CDR3: CASSSWDSYGYTF. CDR3 nucleotides: TGTGCCAGCAGCTCGTGGGACAGCTATGGCTACACCTTC. The J gene is TRBJ1-2, the V gene TRBV7-2; 7 positions agree with TRBD1. There are 13 residues in the CDR3. The junction had 3 bases not matched to a gene; V was cut back by 4 bases and J by 4 bases. Looked up from germline, CDR1 is SGHTA and CDR2 is FQGNSA.

CDR3 sequence: CASSSQGDNEQFF. The CDR3 DNA is TGTGCCAGCAGCTCCCAGGGGGACAATGAGCAGTTCTTC. The chain combines TRBV7-9 with TRBJ2-1; 7 bases agree with TRBD1. Trimming at V came to 4 bases and at J to 5 bases, leaving 2 bases not matched to a gene. Per germline, CDR1 SEHNR and CDR2 FQNEAQ (reference sequence). The CDR3 contains 13 residues.

The chain carries TRBV18 and TRBJ2-7; 8 nucleotides agree with TRBD1. The germline V gene has CDR1 KGHSH and CDR2 LQKENI. With 3 bases clipped from V and 5 bases from J, the junction kept 6 bases outside the gene matches. The CDR3 length is 14 residues. CDR3 region: CASSPRTGFDEQYF. DNA for the CDR3: TGTGCCAGCTCACCGAGGACAGGGTTCGACGAGCAGTACTTC.

This sequence joins TRBV6-1 and TRBJ2-3; D uncertain. V lost 4 bases to trimming and J lost 3 bases, with 14 bases between them. This CDR3 region has 15 residues. Germline V lookup: CDR1 MNHNS, CDR2 SASEGT. As DNA, the CDR3 is TGTGCCAGCAGTGGAGACTCTCGTATTACAGATACGCAGTATTTT. Amino acid sequence: CASSGDSRITDTQYF.